This paragraph reports one T cell receptor (beta chain). This sample was included in a study of blood T cell repertoires in COVID-19. Everyone who took part was about 18 to 90 years old, and they came from over 20 US areas. Assay used: immunoSEQ multiplex PCR; TCRdb lists only in-frame clones, some missing. The sample has 230,000 or so clones; approximately 83% are singletons. Sequenced: PBMCs or T cells enriched from blood (not recorded which). This clonotype was obtained from a man aged 50 to 59 who had recovered from COVID-19.

CDR3: CASSLIRGANEQFF. CDR3 in DNA: TGTGCCAGCAGCTTAATCCGGGGGGCTAATGAGCAGTTCTTC. The V call is TRBV7-8, the J call TRBJ2-1, with D possibly being TRBD2 (7 bases). CDR1 is SGHVS, CDR2 FQNEAQ, per germline. The CDR3 contains 14 residues. Trimming left V 2 bases short and J 7 bases short, with 12 bases between.